This TCR beta chain was found in a study of Graves' ophthalmopathy and Graves' hyperthyroidism. The V segment lost 2 bases and the J segment 3 bases; nucleotides outside the gene matches: 8. The CDR3 loop spans 16 amino acids. Germline lookup yields CDR1 MDHEN and CDR2 SYDVKM. CDR3 regions of TCR beta were amplified from RNA transcripts. First-round RT-PCR with HTBI primers preceded a second-round multiplex PCR. From the multiplex PCR reads, TCRdb called clonotypes with MiXCR, one entry per CDR3 protein. The sample comprises some 400,000 distinct CDR3 sequences, approximately 16% of which are singletons, and 1.6% rests with the top ten.

Material for sequencing was peripheral blood. The V call is TRBV28, the J call TRBJ2-7; TRBD1 agrees at 9 bases. The TCR comes from a woman between 18 and 30 years old with Graves' ophthalmopathy. The CDR3 protein is CASSLGGTGPLYEQYF. In DNA, the CDR3 is TGTGCCAGCAGTTTAGGGGGGACAGGGCCCCTCTACGAGCAGTACTTC.